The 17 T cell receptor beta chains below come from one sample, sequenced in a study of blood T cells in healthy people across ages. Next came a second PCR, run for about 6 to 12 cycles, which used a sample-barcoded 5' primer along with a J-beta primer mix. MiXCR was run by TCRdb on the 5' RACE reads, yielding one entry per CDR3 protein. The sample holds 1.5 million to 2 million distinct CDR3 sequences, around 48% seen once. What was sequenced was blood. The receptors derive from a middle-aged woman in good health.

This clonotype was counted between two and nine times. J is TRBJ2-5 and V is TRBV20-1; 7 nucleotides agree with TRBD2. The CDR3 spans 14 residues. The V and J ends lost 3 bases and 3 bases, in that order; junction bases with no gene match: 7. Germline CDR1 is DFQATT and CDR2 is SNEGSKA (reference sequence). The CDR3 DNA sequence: TGCAGTGCTAGGCCGCTGGGAGGGGAAGAGACCCAGTACTTC. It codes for CSARPLGGEETQYF.

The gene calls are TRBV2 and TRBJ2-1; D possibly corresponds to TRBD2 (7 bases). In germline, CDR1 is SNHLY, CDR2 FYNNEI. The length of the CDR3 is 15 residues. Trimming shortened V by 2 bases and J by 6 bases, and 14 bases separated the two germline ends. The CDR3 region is CASSESRGGGNEQFF. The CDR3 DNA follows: TGTGCCAGCAGTGAAAGCAGGGGAGGGGGCAATGAGCAGTTCTTC.

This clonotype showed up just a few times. The CDR3 is CASSMILGTSKYEQYF. CDR3 nucleotides: TGTGCCAGCAGCATGATCCTGGGGACTAGCAAGTACGAGCAGTACTTC. J is TRBJ2-7 and V is TRBV5-5; 9 nucleotides match TRBD2. This CDR3 is 16 amino acids long. V lost 4 bases to trimming and J lost 4 bases; unmatched junction nucleotides: 12. Germline lookup yields CDR1 SGHKS and CDR2 YYEKEE (reference sequence).

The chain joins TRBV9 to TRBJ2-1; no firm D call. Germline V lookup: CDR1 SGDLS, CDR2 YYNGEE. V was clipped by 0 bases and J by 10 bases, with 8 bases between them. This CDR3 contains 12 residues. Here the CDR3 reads CASSVGPDEQFF. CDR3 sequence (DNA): TGTGCCAGCAGCGTAGGGCCAGACGAGCAGTTCTTC.

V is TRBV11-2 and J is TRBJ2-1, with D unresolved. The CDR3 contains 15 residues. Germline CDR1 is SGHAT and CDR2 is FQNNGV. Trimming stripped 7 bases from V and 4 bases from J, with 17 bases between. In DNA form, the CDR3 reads TGTGCCAGCACTCCAAACATAGTAAGTTACAATGAGCAGTTCTTC. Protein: CASTPNIVSYNEQFF. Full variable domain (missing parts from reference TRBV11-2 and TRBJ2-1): EAGVAQSPRYKIIEKRQSVAFWCNPISGHATLYWYQQILGQGPKLLIQFQNNGVVDDSQLPKDRFSAERLKGVDSTLKIQPAKLEDSAVYLCASTPNIVSYNEQFFGPGTRLTVL.

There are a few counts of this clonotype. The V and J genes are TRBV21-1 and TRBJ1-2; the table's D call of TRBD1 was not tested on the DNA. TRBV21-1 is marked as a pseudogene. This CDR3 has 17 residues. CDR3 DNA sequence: TGTGCCAGCAGCAAACCTTGGACAGGACTACCATACTATGGCTACACCTTC. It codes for CASSKPWTGLPYYGYTF.

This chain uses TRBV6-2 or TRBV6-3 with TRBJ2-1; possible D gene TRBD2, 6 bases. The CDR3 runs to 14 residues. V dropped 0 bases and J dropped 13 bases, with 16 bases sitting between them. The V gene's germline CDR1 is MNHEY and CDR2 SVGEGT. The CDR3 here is CASSYSSRRDGQFF. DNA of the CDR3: TGTGCCAGCAGTTACTCCTCCAGGCGGGACGGCCAGTTCTTC.

The CDR3 nucleotides read TGTGCCAGCAGTTGGACAGGGGGCAACAATCAGCCCCAGCATTTT. It codes for CASSWTGGNNQPQHF. The chain recombines TRBV12-3 or TRBV12-4 with TRBJ1-5, with TRBD1 matching over 11 bases. The CDR3 covers 15 residues. V was pared by 4 bases and J by 3 bases, with 2 bases of the junction left unmatched.

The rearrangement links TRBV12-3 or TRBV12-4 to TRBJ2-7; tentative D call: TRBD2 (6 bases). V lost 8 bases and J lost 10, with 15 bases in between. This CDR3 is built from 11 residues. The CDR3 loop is CASPREVAQYF. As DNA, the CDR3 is TGTGCCAGCCCCAGGGAGGTGGCCCAGTACTTC.

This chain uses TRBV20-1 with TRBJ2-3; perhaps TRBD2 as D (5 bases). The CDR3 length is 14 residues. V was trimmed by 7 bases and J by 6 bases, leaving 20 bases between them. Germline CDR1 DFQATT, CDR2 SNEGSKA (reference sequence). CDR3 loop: CSVFSPDSADTQYF. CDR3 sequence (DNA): TGCAGTGTTTTTTCGCCGGACTCCGCGGATACGCAGTATTTT.

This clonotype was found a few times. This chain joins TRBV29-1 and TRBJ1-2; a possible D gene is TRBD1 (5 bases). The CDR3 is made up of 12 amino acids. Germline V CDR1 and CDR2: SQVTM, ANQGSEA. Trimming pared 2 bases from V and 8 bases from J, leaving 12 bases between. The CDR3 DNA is TGCAGCGTTGAAACCAGGGCCCCAGGCTACACCTTC. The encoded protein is CSVETRAPGYTF.

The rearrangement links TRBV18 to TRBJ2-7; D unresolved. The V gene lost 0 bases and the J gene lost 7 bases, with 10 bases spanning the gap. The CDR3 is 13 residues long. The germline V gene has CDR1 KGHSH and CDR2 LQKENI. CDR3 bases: TGTGCCAGCTCACCACCAAACTTTAATGAGCAGTACTTC. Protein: CASSPPNFNEQYF.

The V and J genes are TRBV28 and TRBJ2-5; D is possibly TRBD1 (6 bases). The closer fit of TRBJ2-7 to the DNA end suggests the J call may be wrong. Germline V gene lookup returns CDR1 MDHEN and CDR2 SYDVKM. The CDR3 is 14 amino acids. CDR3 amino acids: CASSLYRVDAEQYF. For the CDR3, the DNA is TGTGCCAGCAGTTTATACAGGGTCGACGCCGAGCAGTACTTC.

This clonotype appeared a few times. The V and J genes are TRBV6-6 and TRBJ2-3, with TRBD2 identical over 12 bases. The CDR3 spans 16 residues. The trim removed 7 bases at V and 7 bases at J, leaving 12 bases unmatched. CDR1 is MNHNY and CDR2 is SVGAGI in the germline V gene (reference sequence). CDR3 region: CASIPGLAGDKNTQYF. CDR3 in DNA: TGTGCCAGCATCCCGGGACTAGCGGGCGACAAAAATACGCAGTATTTT.

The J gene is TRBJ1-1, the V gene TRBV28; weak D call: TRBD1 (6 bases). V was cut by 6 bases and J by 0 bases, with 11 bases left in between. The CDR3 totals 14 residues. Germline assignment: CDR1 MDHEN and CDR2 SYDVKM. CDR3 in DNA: TGTGCCAGCAGAACAGGGTTAATGAACACTGAAGCTTTCTTT. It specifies CASRTGLMNTEAFF.

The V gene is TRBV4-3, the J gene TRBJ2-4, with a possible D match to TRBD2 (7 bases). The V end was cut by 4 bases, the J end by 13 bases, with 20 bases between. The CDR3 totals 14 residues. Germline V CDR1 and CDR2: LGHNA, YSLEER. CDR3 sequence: CASSPGGGARVQYF. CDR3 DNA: TGCGCCAGCAGCCCAGGAGGGGGGGCTCGAGTGCAGTACTTC.

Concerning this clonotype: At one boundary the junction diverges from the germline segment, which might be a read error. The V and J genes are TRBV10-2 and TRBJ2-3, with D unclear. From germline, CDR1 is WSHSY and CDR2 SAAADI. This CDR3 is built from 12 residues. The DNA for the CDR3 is TGCGCCAGCAGTGTTAAGGCAGAGACGCAGTATTTT. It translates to CASSVKAETQYF.